This T cell receptor (beta chain) derives from a study of metastatic and nonmetastatic thyroid tumors. The CDR3 spans 14 residues. Trimming cost V 10 bases and J 5 bases; bases outside gene matches: 13. Germline CDR1 SNHLY, CDR2 FYNNEI. Among the patients, none had received any treatment before thyroid surgery. TCRdb recomputed clones from the PCR reads via MiXCR. The sample contains 40,000 or so clones, approximately 20% of which appear only once. The study, taken as a whole, reports: According to reports, the diversity of TCR beta was significantly higher in malignant thyroid tumors than in benign nodules, and this held in both blood and tumor samples.

This clone was detected only a few times. Its antigen is currently unknown. The receptor comes from a female donor with papillary thyroid cancer or a benign thyroid nodule (not recorded which). Some clones in this sample may be carry-over from other donors' samples. The sample consisted of blood. The chain recombines TRBV2 with TRBJ2-7; TRBD1 aligns across 8 bases. Here the CDR3 reads CATTLQGAYHEQYF. The CDR3 DNA reads as TGTGCCACCACCCTTCAGGGGGCGTACCACGAGCAGTACTTC.